These 28 T cell receptor beta chains share one sample of origin, sequenced in a study of molecular identifiers for immune sequencing clone quantification. TCRdb re-called the PCR reads with MiXCR, one entry per CDR3 protein. The data show approximately 97,000 distinct CDR3 sequences, approximately 25% seen once. Input material: naive CD8+ T cells from blood, with Jurkat cell RNA spiked in. The subset denotes: FACS-sorted CD8+CD4-CCR7+CD45RA+ naive T cells. These receptor sequences come from a human donor in good health. Some libraries in this study had Jurkat cell RNA spiked in.

Points on this clonotype: Germline is not matched at one junction end, which may reflect a read error. V usage is TRBV7-8 and J usage is TRBJ2-7; D could derive from TRBD1 or TRBD2 (6 bases each). Germline V gene data show CDR1 as SGHVS and CDR2 as FQNEAQ. This CDR3 comprises 17 residues. CDR3 loop: CASSLSRGGLRSYKQYF. CDR3 DNA: TGTGCCAGCAGCTTATCAAGAGGGGGACTGAGATCCTACAAGCAGTACTTC.

As for this clonotype: The junction departs from the called germline gene at one end, perhaps through a read error. The V call is TRBV4-3, the J call TRBJ2-1; 8 bases are a match to TRBD2. The germline CDR1 and CDR2 sequences are LGHNA and YSLEER. The CDR3 runs to 16 residues. The CDR3 sequence is CVSSQDRGTSYNEQFF. CDR3 DNA: TGCGTCAGCAGCCAAGATCGAGGGACTAGCTACAATGAGCAGTTCTTC.

This chain joins TRBV7-2 and TRBJ2-5; D possibly uses TRBD1 or TRBD2 (5 bases each). The CDR3 loop spans 16 amino acids. Trimming removed 1 base from V and 4 bases from J, with 16 bases in between. Germline V gene data show CDR1 as SGHTA and CDR2 as FQGNSA. CDR3 residues: CASSLGFMGVSETQYF. CDR3 DNA sequence: TGTGCCAGCAGCTTAGGGTTCATGGGGGTTTCAGAGACCCAGTACTTC.

About this clonotype itself: A single base separates this from a much larger clone, so it may be a read error. The V gene is TRBV12-5, the J gene TRBJ2-7, with D possibly TRBD2 on 5 matching bases. This CDR3 spans 13 amino acids. Germline loops: CDR1 LGHNT, CDR2 FRNRAP. Between the trimmed V and J ends, which lost 7 bases and 3 bases, there was a span of 13 bases. The CDR3 sequence is CASVAGSFYEQYF. The CDR3 DNA reads TGTGCTAGTGTCGCGGGCAGTTTCTACGAGCAGTACTTC.

As concerns this clonotype: One end of the junction fails to match germline, which may point to a read error. This rearrangement joins TRBV5-5 to TRBJ2-1; weak D call: TRBD2 (5 bases). This CDR3 has 15 amino acids. Germline-derived CDR1 and CDR2 are SGHKS and YYEKEE (reference sequence). The CDR3 coding sequence is TGTGCCAGCAGCTTAGGACTCAATCCGCCCAATGGGCAGTTCTTC. This sequence encodes CASSLGLNPPNGQFF.

This clonotype has ten or more counts. The genes are TRBV5-4 and TRBJ2-7; D tentatively reads TRBD1 or TRBD2 (5 bases each). The CDR3 sequence is 15 residues long. Trimming pared 0 bases from V and 0 bases from J, leaving 10 bases between. Per the germline V gene, CDR1 is SGHNT and CDR2 is YYREEE (reference sequence). CDR3 DNA: TGTGCCAGCAGCTTGGGTTGGGGGAACTCCTACGAGCAGTACTTC. This translates into CASSLGWGNSYEQYF.

This clonotype was counted ten times or more. The gene calls are TRBV6-2 or TRBV6-3 and TRBJ1-1, with D possibly matching TRBD1 (6 bases). V gave up 4 bases and J gave up 4 bases, with 19 bases separating them. This CDR3 has 16 amino acids. CDR1 and CDR2 (germline): MNHEY, SVGEGT. The CDR3 DNA is TGTGCCAGCAGTTCCCTGGGACACCTGGGTGGCACTGAAGCTTTCTTT. Translating gives CASSSLGHLGGTEAFF.

The rearrangement links TRBV20-1 to TRBJ2-1; D not certain. Germline-derived CDR1 and CDR2 are DFQATT and SNEGSKA (reference sequence). Deletions cut 0 bases from V and 12 bases from J, with 9 bases between. This CDR3 contains 11 residues. CDR3 loop: CSARDAYGQFF. DNA of the CDR3: TGCAGTGCTAGAGATGCCTATGGGCAGTTCTTC.

This sequence joins TRBV12-3 or TRBV12-4 and TRBJ2-2; possible D gene TRBD2, 5 bases. The CDR3 has 14 amino acids. V lost 3 bases and J lost 3, with 8 bases in between. The CDR3 loop is CASSFSGDTGELFF. CDR3 nucleotides: TGTGCCAGCAGTTTCTCCGGGGACACCGGGGAGCTGTTTTTT.

On this clonotype itself: A read error is possible here, since a much larger clone lies one base away. The chain couples TRBV2 to TRBJ1-3, with TRBD1 matching over 7 bases. V lost 9 bases, J lost 3 bases, and 11 bases stayed unmatched. The length of the CDR3 is 15 residues. CDR1 and CDR2 from the germline V gene are SNHLY and FYNNEI. CDR3 protein: CARKKEGGGGNTIYF. Here the CDR3 DNA reads TGTGCCAGAAAAAAGGAAGGGGGCGGTGGAAACACCATATATTTT.

This clonotype has more than one count but fewer than ten. The J gene is TRBJ2-1, the V gene TRBV29-1; no firm D call. Trimming removed 1 base at V and 7 bases at J, with 14 bases between. CDR3 length: 14 residues. The germline CDR1 and CDR2 sequences are SQVTM and ANQGSEA. In DNA form, the CDR3 reads TGCAGCGTTGAAGGGATGGGTTCTGAAAATGAGCAGTTCTTC. It yields the protein CSVEGMGSENEQFF.

About this clonotype: A much larger clone is a single base away; this may be a read error. This chain uses TRBV7-9 with TRBJ1-1, with 7 bases that match TRBD1. The CDR3 contains 13 residues. Germline loops: CDR1 SEHNR, CDR2 FQNEAQ (reference sequence). CDR3 DNA: TGTACCAGCTCGGGACAGATAAACACTGAAGCTTTCTTT. Translation gives CTSSGQINTEAFF. Variable domain in full (rest from reference TRBV7-9 and TRBJ1-1): DTGVSQNPRHKITKRGQNVTFRCDPISEHNRLYWYRQTLGQGPEFLTYFQNEAQLEKSRLLSDRFSAERPKGSFSTLEIQRTEQGDSAMYLCTSSGQINTEAFFGQGTRLTVV.

This clonotype showed up many times. The V call is TRBV5-1, the J call TRBJ2-1, with 7 positions matching TRBD1. The V gene end was trimmed by 0 bases and the J gene end by 10 bases; junction bases not matched to a gene: 4. The CDR3 extends over 13 amino acids. Germline CDR1 SGHRS, CDR2 YFSETQ. CDR3 sequence: CASSLGRQGEQFF. The CDR3 DNA reads TGCGCCAGCAGCTTGGGACGACAGGGCGAGCAGTTCTTC.

The table lists this clonotype with many counts. V is TRBV25-1 and J is TRBJ1-3, with D possibly TRBD1 on 5 matching bases. This CDR3 contains 19 residues. Germline V lookup: CDR1 MGHDK, CDR2 SYGVNS. With 3 bases removed from V and 0 bases from J, the gap between germline ends came to 21 bases. The CDR3: CASSEYAARGTLSGNTIYF. CDR3 nucleotides: TGTGCCAGCAGTGAGTACGCGGCGAGAGGGACTCTCTCTGGAAACACCATATATTTT. Full variable domain (rest looked up from reference TRBV25-1 and TRBJ1-3): EADIYQTPRYLVIGTGKKITLECSQTMGHDKMYWYQQDPGMELHLIHYSYGVNSTEKGDLSSESTVSRIRTEHFPLTLESARPSHTSQYLCASSEYAARGTLSGNTIYFGEGSWLTVV.

Worth noting for this clonotype: One base away lies a much larger clone, so this may be a sequencing read error. CDR3 region: CAWSTDGYTEAIF. The CDR3 region has the DNA TGTGCCTGGAGTACTGACGGCTACACTGAAGCTATCTTT. The chain couples TRBV30 to TRBJ1-1, with D uncertain. Germline CDR1 reads GTSNPN; CDR2 reads SVGIG (reference sequence). This CDR3 is built from 13 residues. Filled out from reference TRBV30 and TRBJ1-1, the complete variable domain reads SQTIHQWPATLVQPVGSPLSLECTVEGTSNPNLYWYRQAAGRGLQLLFYSVGIGQISSEVPQNLSASRPQDRQFILSSKKLLLSDSGFYLCAWSTDGYTEAIFGQGTRLTVV.

Comment on this clonotype: A much larger clonotype is one base distant, so this may be a read error. The CDR3 loop is CTSSLERQGEAFF. The CDR3 nucleotides are TGTACCAGCAGCTTAGAGAGACAGGGGGAAGCTTTCTTT. This chain joins TRBV7-2 and TRBJ1-1; 8 bases line up with TRBD1. This CDR3 has 13 amino acids. V shed 1 base, J shed 8 bases, and the junction held 3 bases outside the gene matches. Germline assignment: CDR1 SGHTA and CDR2 FQGNSA.

V usage is TRBV27 and J usage is TRBJ1-2, with D tentatively TRBD1 (6 bases). Germline V gene sequence: CDR1 MNHEY, CDR2 SMNVEV (reference sequence). This CDR3 is built from 18 residues. Deletions cut 2 bases from V and 0 bases from J, with 19 bases between. The CDR3 DNA follows: TGTGCCAGCAGTTTAGTAGGAGCGGGGGCCCGATCTAACTATGGCTACACCTTC. Translating it yields CASSLVGAGARSNYGYTF.

For this clonotype: This clone may be a read error of a much larger clone one base away. The chain joins TRBV27 to TRBJ2-7; 13 bases line up with TRBD2. The CDR3 has 14 amino acids. CDR1 and CDR2 (germline): MNHEY, SMNVEV (reference sequence). The CDR3 bases are TGTGCCAGCAGCTCGGGACTAGCGGGAAGCGAGCGGTACTTC. Encoded protein: CASSSGLAGSERYF.

This rearrangement joins TRBV12-3 or TRBV12-4 to TRBJ2-1, with 9 bases fitting TRBD2. The ends lost 1 base at V and 0 bases at J; junction bases unmatched: 10. The CDR3 contains 19 residues. The CDR3 coding sequence is TGTGCCAGCAGTTTAGAGTCTAGCGGGGTGGTGGGCTCCTACAATGAGCAGTTCTTC. Its protein is CASSLESSGVVGSYNEQFF.

This clonotype was counted ten times or more. V is TRBV7-9 and J is TRBJ2-7; no clear D gene. The CDR3 covers 12 residues. With 8 bases removed from V and 5 bases from J, the gap between germline ends came to 13 bases. The germline CDR1 and CDR2 sequences are SEHNR and FQNEAQ (reference sequence). The CDR3 nucleotides are TGTGCCAGCCTCGGCCAAGGGAACGAGCAGTACTTC. Its translation: CASLGQGNEQYF.

This chain links TRBV6-5 with TRBJ1-1; 9 bases fit TRBD1. The CDR3 spans 14 residues. Losses at the gene ends were 6 bases for V and 7 bases for J; bases not matched to a gene: 9. CDR1 is MNHEY, CDR2 SVGAGI, per germline. The CDR3 nucleotides are TGTGCCAGCAGCTACGGGACAGGGACAGGTGAAGCTTTCTTT. It encodes CASSYGTGTGEAFF.

Of note for this clonotype: This may be a read error, as it is one base from a much larger clone. The rearrangement joins TRBV4-3 to TRBJ2-7; possible D gene TRBD1, 5 bases. The CDR3 is 14 residues long. Per germline, CDR1 LGHNA and CDR2 YSLEER. CDR3 bases: TGCGCCAGCAGCCAAGATGTGACAGCCTACGCGCAGTACTTC. Translated, it gives CASSQDVTAYAQYF.

On this clonotype itself: One end of the junction does not line up with germline, which may come from a read error. This rearrangement joins TRBV7-9 to TRBJ1-4, with a weak D call TRBD1 (5 bases). CDR3 length: 16 residues. Per the germline V gene, CDR1 is SEHNR and CDR2 is FQNEAQ (reference sequence). DNA of the CDR3: TGTGCCAGTAGCTTACTCCGGGGGGTGAGAGATGAAAAACTGTTTTTT. Protein: CASSLLRGVRDEKLFF.

The sample holds many counts of this clonotype. This chain connects TRBV12-3 or TRBV12-4 to TRBJ2-3; 11 bases are shared with TRBD2. This CDR3 contains 14 residues. The junction had 3 bases not matched to a gene; V was cut back by 4 bases and J by 6 bases. In DNA, the CDR3 is TGTGCCAGCAGTTCTAGCGGGAGGTTCGATACGCAGTATTTT. Amino acid sequence: CASSSSGRFDTQYF.

The rearrangement joins TRBV27 to TRBJ1-1; perhaps TRBD1 as D (5 bases). Trimming left V 5 bases short and J 8 bases short, with 15 bases between. Germline CDR1 MNHEY, CDR2 SMNVEV (reference sequence). This CDR3 has 13 amino acids. The CDR3 is CASSPSGGREAFF. CDR3 DNA sequence: TGTGCCAGCAGTCCATCGGGGGGGAGAGAAGCTTTCTTT.

This clonotype has a count of ten or more. V and J are TRBV2 and TRBJ2-2; the D gene could be TRBD1 or TRBD2 (6 bases each). The CDR3 contains 15 residues. CDR1 is SNHLY and CDR2 is FYNNEI in the germline V gene. The ends were cut back, 7 bases at V and 6 bases at J, with 18 bases in the middle. DNA for the CDR3: TGTGCCAGCACGCTATCCGGGGGCCTCCCCGGGGAGCTGTTTTTT. This encodes CASTLSGGLPGELFF.

For this clonotype: A read error is possible here, since a much larger clone lies one base away. The CDR3 nucleotides read TGTGCCGGCAGCTCTAGCGGGAGTGGAGAGACCCAGTACTTC. This gives the protein CAGSSSGSGETQYF. The rearrangement joins TRBV7-9 to TRBJ2-5; 10 nucleotides agree with TRBD2. The CDR3 extends over 14 amino acids. Germline V gives CDR1 SEHNR, CDR2 FQNEAQ (reference sequence).

In its sample, this clonotype was seen a few times. The CDR3 spells CASSPRLSYEQYF. CDR3 bases: TGCGCCAGCAGCCCTAGACTATCCTACGAGCAGTACTTC. This sequence joins TRBV4-3 and TRBJ2-7, with a possible D match to TRBD2 (5 bases). Germline assignment: CDR1 LGHNA and CDR2 YSLEER. The germline V and J ends were trimmed by 4 bases and 1 base, with 8 bases remaining between them. The CDR3 extends over 13 amino acids.